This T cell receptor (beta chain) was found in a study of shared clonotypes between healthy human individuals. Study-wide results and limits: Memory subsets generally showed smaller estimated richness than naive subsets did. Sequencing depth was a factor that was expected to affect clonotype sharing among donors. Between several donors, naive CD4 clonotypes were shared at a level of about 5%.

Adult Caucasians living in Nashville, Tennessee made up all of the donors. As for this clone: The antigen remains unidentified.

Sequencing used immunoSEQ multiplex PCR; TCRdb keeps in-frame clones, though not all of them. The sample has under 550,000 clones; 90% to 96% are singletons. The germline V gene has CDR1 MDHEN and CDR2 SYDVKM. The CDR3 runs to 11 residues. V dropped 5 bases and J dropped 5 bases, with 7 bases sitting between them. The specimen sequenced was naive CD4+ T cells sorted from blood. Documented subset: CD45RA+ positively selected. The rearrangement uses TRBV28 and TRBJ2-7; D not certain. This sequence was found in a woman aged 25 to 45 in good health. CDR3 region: CASSLLHEQYF. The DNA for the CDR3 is TGTGCCAGCAGTCTTCTTCACGAGCAGTACTTC.